The table lists the clone carrying this T cell receptor (beta chain) with a few counts. This specimen comes from a study of T cells after yellow fever vaccination. The study, taken as a whole, reports: Contamination by abundant bulk-population clonotypes could be present in FACS-sorted repertoires. A weaker secondary response peaked on day 5, the primary on day 15.

V was cut by 4 bases and J by 7 bases, with 17 bases left in between. This CDR3 comprises 15 residues. Germline V gene data show CDR1 as ENHRY and CDR2 as SYGVKD. 5'RACE template switching generated TCR cDNA, adding a universal primer site and UMIs. MiXCR, run by TCRdb on the 5' RACE reads, gives a single entry per CDR3 protein. The sample contains tens of thousands of distinct CDR3 sequences, 10% to 15% of which appear only once. The receptor comes from a man between 18 and 29 years old who received the YFV17D yellow fever vaccine. Sequencing used CD8+ T cells not binding an NS4B(214-222) dextramer, sorted from PBMCs, obtained approximately 22 days after the first yellow fever vaccination. The V and J genes are TRBV10-3 and TRBJ2-1, with D perhaps assigned TRBD1 or TRBD2 (5 bases each). The CDR3 DNA reads TGTGCCATCAGTGGGGTTCGGGGCTTCGGGAATGAGCAGTTCTTC. Translating gives CAISGVRGFGNEQFF.